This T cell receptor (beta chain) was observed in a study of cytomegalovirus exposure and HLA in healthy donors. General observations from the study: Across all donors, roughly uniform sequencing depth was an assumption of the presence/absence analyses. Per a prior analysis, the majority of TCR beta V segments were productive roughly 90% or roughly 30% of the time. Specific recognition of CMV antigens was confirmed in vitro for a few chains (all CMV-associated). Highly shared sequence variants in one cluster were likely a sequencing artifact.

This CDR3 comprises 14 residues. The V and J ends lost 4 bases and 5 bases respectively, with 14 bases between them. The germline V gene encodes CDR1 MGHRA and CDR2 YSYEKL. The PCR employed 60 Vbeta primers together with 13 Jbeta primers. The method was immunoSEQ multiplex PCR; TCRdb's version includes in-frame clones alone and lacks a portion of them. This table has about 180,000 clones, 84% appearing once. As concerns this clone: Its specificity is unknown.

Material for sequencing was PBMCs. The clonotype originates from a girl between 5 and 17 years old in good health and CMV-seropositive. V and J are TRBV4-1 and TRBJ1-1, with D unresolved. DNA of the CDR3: TGCGCCAGCAGCCTATCTGGTGGAGGGACTGAAGCTTTCTTT. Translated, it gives CASSLSGGGTEAFF.